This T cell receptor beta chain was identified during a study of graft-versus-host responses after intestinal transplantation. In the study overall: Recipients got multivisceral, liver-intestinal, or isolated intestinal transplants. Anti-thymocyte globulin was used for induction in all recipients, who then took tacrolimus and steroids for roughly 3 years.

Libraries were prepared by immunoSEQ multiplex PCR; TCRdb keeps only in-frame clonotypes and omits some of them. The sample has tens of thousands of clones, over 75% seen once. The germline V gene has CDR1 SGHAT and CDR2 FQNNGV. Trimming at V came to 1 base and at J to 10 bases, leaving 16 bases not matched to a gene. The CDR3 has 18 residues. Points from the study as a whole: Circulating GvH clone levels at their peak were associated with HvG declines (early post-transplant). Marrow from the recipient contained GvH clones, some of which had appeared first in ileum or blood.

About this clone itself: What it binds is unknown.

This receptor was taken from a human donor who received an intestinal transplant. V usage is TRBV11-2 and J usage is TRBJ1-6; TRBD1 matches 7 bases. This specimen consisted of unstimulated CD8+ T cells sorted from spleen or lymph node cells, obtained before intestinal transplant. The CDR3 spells CASSLGPARTGLESPLHF. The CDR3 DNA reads TGTGCCAGCAGCTTAGGGCCCGCCCGGACAGGCCTGGAATCACCCCTCCACTTT.